This T cell receptor (beta chain) is drawn from a study of T cell repertoires in cytomegalovirus infection. TCRdb analysed the reads with MiXCR anew, one entry per CDR3 protein. The sample lists around 350,000 distinct CDR3 sequences, approximately 18% occurring once. This receptor was taken from a human donor in good health (CMV status not recorded). Some clones in this sample may be carry-over from other donors' samples. Sequencing input: PBMCs.

The CDR3 sequence is CASRDRLYSNQPQHF. The DNA of the CDR3 is TGTGCCAGTAGGGACAGACTCTATAGCAATCAGCCCCAGCATTTT. The genes are TRBV19 and TRBJ1-5; TRBD1 might be the D (6 bases). Germline V gene data show CDR1 as LNHDA and CDR2 as SQIVND (reference sequence). The ends were cut back, 6 bases at V and 0 bases at J, with 12 bases in the middle. The CDR3 extends over 15 amino acids.